One and the same sample provided the 14 T cell receptor beta chains below, sequenced in a study of spatial heterogeneity in lung cancer. Their target antigens are unknown. Sample time point: sample taken at primary tumor resection. A single record per CDR3 protein comes from TCRdb applying MiXCR to the 5' RACE reads. The data show about 260 distinct CDR3 sequences, 25% to 35% seen once. Findings and caveats of the study: Mutation tallies in tumors tracked expanded intratumoral alpha and beta TCR counts.

The sample in question was lung tumor tissue, obtained at surgery. These receptors all stem from a male donor with early-stage non-small cell lung cancer.

In the case of this clonotype: The library was prepared for alpha chains; this beta chain is a stray read, so its frequency means little. In DNA, the CDR3 is TGCAGCGCGACAGAGGGTACTCGGACCTACGAGCAGTACTTC. It yields the protein CSATEGTRTYEQYF. The V and J genes are TRBV29-1 and TRBJ2-7, with D tentatively TRBD1 or TRBD2 (5 bases each). In germline, CDR1 is SQVTM, CDR2 ANQGSEA. This CDR3 has 14 amino acids. V was clipped by 7 bases and J by 2 bases, with 18 bases between them.

This clonotype has only a few counts. The library was designed around alpha chains, so this beta chain is a stray read whose abundance carries little weight. V and J are TRBV10-3 and TRBJ2-3; 9 positions agree with TRBD1. This CDR3 comprises 18 residues. From germline, CDR1 is ENHRY and CDR2 SYGVKD. After removal of 6 bases from V and 0 bases from J, the junction contained 13 bases not matched to a gene. The DNA of the CDR3 is TGTGCCATCAGAATGGACAGGGGCGCTGCTACTAGCACAGATACGCAGTATTTT. Translation gives CAIRMDRGAATSTDTQYF.

Points on this clonotype: This beta chain is an unintended read in a library built for alpha chains; its size means little. The chain employs TRBV9 and TRBJ2-3; the D is unclear. CDR3 size: 13 residues. V lost 0 bases and J lost 14, with 16 bases in between. Germline assignment: CDR1 SGDLS and CDR2 YYNGEE. CDR3 in DNA: TGTGCCAGCAGCGTAGATGTTATGAGTCCCCGGTATTTT. Amino acid sequence: CASSVDVMSPRYF.

The sample holds a few counts of this clonotype. Since the library was made to target alpha chains, this beta chain is a stray read and its abundance is not meaningful. The gene calls are TRBV7-2 and TRBJ2-1; 7 nucleotides align to TRBD2. Germline trimming cut 5 bases from V and 9 bases from J; bases unmatched to any gene: 13. From germline, CDR1 is SGHTA and CDR2 FQGNSA. This CDR3 is 15 amino acids long. This CDR3 is CASSRGLGGGGEQFF. CDR3 nucleotides: TGTGCCAGCAGCCGAGGACTAGGAGGTGGAGGTGAGCAGTTCTTC.

This clonotype is judged hyperexpanded. Since the library was made to target alpha chains, this beta chain is a stray read and its abundance is not meaningful. V and J are TRBV6-1 and TRBJ1-1; TRBD1 aligns across 9 bases. CDR1 and CDR2 from the germline V gene are MNHNS and SASEGT. Losses at the gene ends were 4 bases for V and 1 base for J; bases not matched to a gene: 22. The length of the CDR3 is 21 residues. In DNA form, the CDR3 reads TGTGCCAGCAGTGCGAGGAGGACAGGGGACCCGTTCACGGTTTGGAACACTGAAGCTTTCTTT. Translated, it gives CASSARRTGDPFTVWNTEAFF.

Concerning this clonotype: The library was designed around alpha chains, so this beta chain is a stray read whose abundance carries little weight. The gene calls are TRBV27 and TRBJ2-1; TRBD1 agrees at 8 bases. Germline V lookup: CDR1 MNHEY, CDR2 SMNVEV (reference sequence). Germline trimming cut 5 bases from V and 10 bases from J; bases unmatched to any gene: 13. The length of the CDR3 is 15 residues. The DNA for the CDR3 is TGTGCCAGCAGTCCCTATTCGACAGGGGCACGGGAGCAGTTCTTC. Protein product: CASSPYSTGAREQFF.

This clonotype is termed hyperexpanded. For a library built for alpha chains, this beta chain is a stray read; little rests on its size. The V gene is TRBV20-1, the J gene TRBJ2-7; the D gene is possibly TRBD2 (7 bases). Germline values: CDR1 DFQATT, CDR2 SNEGSKA (reference sequence). The CDR3 is made up of 16 amino acids. Trimming shortened V by 3 bases and J by 4 bases, and 22 bases separated the two germline ends. DNA of the CDR3: TGCAGTGCTAGTGTGGAGGCGTGGGGGGGCCAGTACGAGCAGTACTTC. Protein product: CSASVEAWGGQYEQYF.

This clonotype rates as hyperexpanded. This beta chain is a stray sequence in a library constructed for alpha chains; its clone size is not meaningful. The rearrangement uses TRBV7-8 and TRBJ2-1; 7 bases match TRBD2. V trimming: 5 bases; J trimming: 10 bases; junction bases outside the gene matches: 17. The V gene's germline CDR1 is SGHVS and CDR2 FQNEAQ. The CDR3 covers 16 residues. This CDR3 is CASSPRRAGRVPEQFF. Written as DNA, the CDR3 is TGTGCCAGCAGCCCCCGTAGGGCGGGGAGGGTCCCAGAGCAGTTCTTC.

This clonotype was seen a handful of times. This beta chain is an off-target read within a library intended for alpha chains, so its frequency means little. This rearrangement joins TRBV6-2 or TRBV6-3 to TRBJ2-1; TRBD2 aligns across 16 bases. This CDR3 has 17 residues. J gave up 7 bases and V 6 bases, and 9 bases lay outside the gene matches. From germline, CDR1 is MNHEY and CDR2 SVGEGT. The chain's CDR3 is CASRGLAGGVLWNEQFF. The CDR3 nucleotides are TGTGCCAGCAGGGGACTAGCGGGGGGGGTTCTTTGGAATGAGCAGTTCTTC.

There are a few counts of this clonotype. This beta chain is a stray read from a library made for alpha chains; its abundance is not meaningful. The chain recombines TRBV5-1 with TRBJ2-5; a weak D match, TRBD2 (6 bases). V gave up 4 bases and J gave up 2 bases, with 9 bases separating them. The germline V gene has CDR1 SGHRS and CDR2 YFSETQ. The CDR3 is 13 residues long. CDR3 coding DNA: TGCGCCAGCAGCATCGGACTACAAGAGACCCAGTACTTC. Protein: CASSIGLQETQYF.

As concerns this clonotype: This beta chain appears as a stray read in a library generated for alpha chains; its size is not informative. The V gene is TRBV12-3 or TRBV12-4, the J gene TRBJ2-1, with 11 bases fitting TRBD2. V shed 1 base and J 0 bases; nucleotides not matched to a gene: 2. The CDR3 length is 17 residues. In nucleotides, the CDR3 is TGTGCCAGCAGTTTAGTCGGACTAGCGGGCTCCTACAATGAGCAGTTCTTC. Translating it yields CASSLVGLAGSYNEQFF.

As concerns this clonotype: This beta chain lies outside the target of a library built for alpha chains; its clone size means little. The chain joins TRBV28 to TRBJ1-1; no reliable D call. The V and J ends lost 6 bases and 1 base respectively, with 9 bases between them. The CDR3 runs to 13 residues. Germline loops: CDR1 MDHEN, CDR2 SYDVKM. For the CDR3, the DNA is TGTGCCAGCAGGCGAGGGCGGAACACTGAAGCTTTCTTT. Protein product: CASRRGRNTEAFF.

With regard to this clonotype: This beta chain represents an off-target read in a library built for alpha chains; its size is of limited meaning. The V call is TRBV27, the J call TRBJ2-1; possibly TRBD1 for D (5 bases). CDR3 length equals 15 residues. The V gene lost 5 bases and the J gene lost 10 bases, with 21 bases spanning the gap. Germline CDR1 is MNHEY and CDR2 is SMNVEV (reference sequence). Written as DNA, the CDR3 is TGTGCCAGCAGTCCCTATTCGATAGGGGCACGGGAGCAGTTCTTC. Amino acid sequence: CASSPYSIGAREQFF.

Notes on this clonotype: The library was prepared for alpha chains; this beta chain is a stray read, so its frequency means little. The V and J genes are TRBV24-1 and TRBJ2-3; 9 nucleotides match TRBD2. The CDR3 is 13 amino acids. J was trimmed by 6 bases and V by 5 bases; bases with no gene match: 2. Germline-derived CDR1 and CDR2 are KGHDR and SFDVKD. The CDR3 DNA is TGTGCCACCAGTGGGCGGGGGGGCGATACGCAGTATTTT. It translates to CATSGRGGDTQYF.